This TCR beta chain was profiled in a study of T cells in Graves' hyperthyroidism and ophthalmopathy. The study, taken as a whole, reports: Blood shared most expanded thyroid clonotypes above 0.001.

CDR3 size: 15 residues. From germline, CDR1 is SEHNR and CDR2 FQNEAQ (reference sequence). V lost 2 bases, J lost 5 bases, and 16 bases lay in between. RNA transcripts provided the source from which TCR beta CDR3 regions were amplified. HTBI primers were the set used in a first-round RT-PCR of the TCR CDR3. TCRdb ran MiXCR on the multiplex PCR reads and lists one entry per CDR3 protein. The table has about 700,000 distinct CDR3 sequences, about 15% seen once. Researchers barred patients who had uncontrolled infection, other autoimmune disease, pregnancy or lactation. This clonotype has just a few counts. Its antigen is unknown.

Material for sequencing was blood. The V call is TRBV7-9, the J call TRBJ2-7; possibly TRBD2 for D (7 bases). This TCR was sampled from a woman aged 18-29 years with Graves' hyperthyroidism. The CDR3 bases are TGTGCCAGCAGCTTATGGGACGGGGGGCAGGACGAGCAGTACTTC. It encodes CASSLWDGGQDEQYF.